This T cell receptor (beta chain) was identified during a study of T cells in Graves' hyperthyroidism and ophthalmopathy. V shed 5 bases and J shed 4 bases, with 9 bases lying between them. The V gene's germline CDR1 is SGHTA and CDR2 FQGTGA. This CDR3 comprises 12 residues. Regions amplified from RNA transcripts were the TCR beta CDR3 regions. HTBI primers drove first-round RT-PCR of the TCR CDR3. A single record per CDR3 protein comes from TCRdb applying MiXCR to the multiplex PCR reads. This sample yields about 37,000 distinct CDR3 sequences, of which roughly 50% are seen a single time; roughly a sixth belongs to the top ten.

The source is a man in his forties with Graves' ophthalmopathy. Specimen: blood. The chain links TRBV7-3 to TRBJ2-7, with D perhaps assigned TRBD1 or TRBD2 (5 bases each). CDR3: CASSDWGYEQYF. In DNA form, the CDR3 reads TGTGCCAGCAGCGACTGGGGGTACGAGCAGTACTTC.